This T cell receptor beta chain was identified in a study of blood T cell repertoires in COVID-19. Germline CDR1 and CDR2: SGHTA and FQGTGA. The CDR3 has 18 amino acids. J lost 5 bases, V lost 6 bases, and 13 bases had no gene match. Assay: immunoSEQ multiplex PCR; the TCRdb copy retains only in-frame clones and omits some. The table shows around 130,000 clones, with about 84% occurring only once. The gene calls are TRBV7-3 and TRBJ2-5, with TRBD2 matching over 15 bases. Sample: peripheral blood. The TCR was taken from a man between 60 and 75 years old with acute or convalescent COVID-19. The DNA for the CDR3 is TGTGCCAGCAGTCAGTCGGGACTAGCGGGAGGCTCCCGGGAGACCCAGTACTTC. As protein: CASSQSGLAGGSRETQYF.